Shown below are 13 T cell receptor beta chains from a single sample sequenced in a study of blood T cell repertoires in COVID-19 (TCRdb year 2020). Libraries came from the immunoSEQ multiplex PCR assay. In its TCRdb copy, this immuneACCESS table keeps in-frame sequences only and misses some clones. Where compared with another copy, unresolved V genes explain less than half of these, and the others have no known cause. This sample is represented by about 230,000 clones; around 84% of them were singletons. Roughly 10% of the sample lies in the top ten. Sequenced material: peripheral blood. The source is a man in his forties or fifties with COVID-19, enrolled during active disease.

V usage is TRBV20-1 and J usage is TRBJ2-1; the D is unclear. With 4 bases removed from V and 4 bases from J, the gap between germline ends came to 5 bases. Germline CDR1 is DFQATT and CDR2 is SNEGSKA (reference sequence). CDR3 length equals 11 residues. The CDR3 is CSANGYNEQFF. The DNA of the CDR3 is TGCAGTGCTAACGGGTACAATGAGCAGTTCTTC.

This clone was seen just once. The CDR3 spells CASSLGARGMAGANVLTF. In nucleotides, the CDR3 is TGTGCCAGCAGTTTGGGGGCCAGGGGTATGGCTGGGGCCAACGTCCTGACTTTC. V is TRBV27 and J is TRBJ2-6; tentative D call: TRBD1 (6 bases). V lost 3 bases and J lost 2, with 17 bases in between. The CDR3 consists of 18 residues. Germline V lookup: CDR1 MNHEY, CDR2 SMNVEV (reference sequence).

Details on this clone: Other DNA variants within this sample encode the same CDR3. This rearrangement joins TRBV7-9 to TRBJ2-7; weak D call: TRBD1 (5 bases). The CDR3 contains 12 residues. Germline assignment: CDR1 SEHNR and CDR2 FQNEAQ (reference sequence). V was clipped by 5 bases and J by 4 bases, with 9 bases between them. CDR3 residues: CASSQDSYEQYF. Written as DNA, the CDR3 is TGTGCCAGCAGCCAAGACAGTTACGAGCAGTACTTC. The full variable domain, with the rest looked up from reference TRBV7-9 and TRBJ2-7, is DTGVSQNPRHKITKRGQNVTFRCDPISEHNRLYWYRQTLGQGPEFLTYFQNEAQLEKSRLLSDRFSAERPKGSFSTLEIQRTEQGDSAMYLCASSQDSYEQYFGPGTRLTVT.

The rearrangement links TRBV6-4 to TRBJ1-1; weak D call: TRBD1 (5 bases). The CDR3 consists of 15 residues. CDR1 MRHNA and CDR2 SNTAGT come from the germline V gene. V was pared by 0 bases and J by 3 bases, with 11 bases between. The CDR3 nucleotides are TGTGCCAGCAGTGACTCGCCAGGGAAGGACACTGAAGCTTTCTTT. Its translation: CASSDSPGKDTEAFF.

The rearrangement joins TRBV7-9 to TRBJ1-1; D call uncertain. This CDR3 is 13 amino acids long. CDR1 SEHNR and CDR2 FQNEAQ come from the germline V gene (reference sequence). V gave up 1 base and J gave up 5 bases, with 8 bases separating them. The CDR3 DNA follows: TGTGCCAGCAGCTTAGTGGCCACAACTGAAGCTTTCTTT. Translating gives CASSLVATTEAFF.

This chain links TRBV5-8 with TRBJ2-1, with a weak D call TRBD1 (6 bases). CDR1 SGHTS and CDR2 YDEGEE come from the germline V gene. Deletions cut 0 bases from V and 6 bases from J, with 13 bases between. This CDR3 region has 15 residues. CDR3: CASSLGWGLGNEQFF. The DNA of the CDR3 is TGTGCCAGCAGCTTGGGTTGGGGGCTTGGCAATGAGCAGTTCTTC.

This clone appeared a single time. V and J are TRBV6-5 and TRBJ1-5, with no clear D. Germline CDR1 and CDR2: MNHEY and SVGAGI. Trimming took 5 bases from V and 4 from J, leaving 9 bases between them. The CDR3 extends over 13 amino acids. CDR3 loop: CASSLNVNQPQHF. The DNA for the CDR3 is TGTGCCAGCAGTCTTAATGTGAATCAGCCCCAGCATTTT.

The rearrangement joins TRBV2 to TRBJ2-5; TRBD1 agrees at 7 bases. From germline, CDR1 is SNHLY and CDR2 FYNNEI. CDR3 length equals 12 residues. J gave up 4 bases and V 4 bases, and 0 bases lay outside the gene matches. The CDR3 spells CASSAGGETQYF. As DNA, the CDR3 is TGTGCCAGCAGTGCAGGGGGAGAGACCCAGTACTTC.

This clone was detected once. V and J are TRBV18 and TRBJ2-1; TRBD2 matches 7 bases. Germline lookup yields CDR1 KGHSH and CDR2 LQKENI. This CDR3 spans 17 amino acids. J lost 0 bases, V lost 3 bases, and 8 bases had no gene match. This chain's CDR3 is CASSPRSASGSYNEQFF. CDR3 DNA: TGTGCCAGCTCACCCCGATCGGCTAGCGGCTCCTACAATGAGCAGTTCTTC.

The V call is TRBV19, the J call TRBJ1-3, with 7 nucleotides matching TRBD1. Germline values: CDR1 LNHDA, CDR2 SQIVND (reference sequence). V shed 5 bases and J 0 bases; nucleotides not matched to a gene: 19. The CDR3 runs 20 residues. CDR3 region: CASSDTPGQPTFYSGNTIYF. CDR3 nucleotides: TGTGCCAGTAGTGACACCCCGGGACAGCCCACCTTCTACTCTGGAAACACCATATATTTT.

V and J are TRBV24-1 and TRBJ2-5, with D perhaps matching TRBD2 (6 bases). Germline assignment: CDR1 KGHDR and CDR2 SFDVKD. V was pared by 7 bases and J by 1 base, with 9 bases between. This CDR3 has 13 amino acids. The CDR3 coding sequence is TGTGCCACCAGCGGGGGACCCCAAGAGACCCAGTACTTC. Translated, it gives CATSGGPQETQYF.

This chain joins TRBV10-1 and TRBJ2-1; 13 bases line up with TRBD2. Trimming removed 3 bases from V and 9 bases from J; junction bases left unmatched: 5. CDR3 length: 15 amino acids. The germline V gene has CDR1 WNHNN and CDR2 SYGVQD (reference sequence). CDR3 DNA sequence: TGCGCCAGCAGTGATCCTTGGACTAGCGGGGGTGAGCAGTTCTTC. It yields the protein CASSDPWTSGGEQFF.

This clone appeared a single time. CDR3 DNA sequence: TGTGCCAGCAGCGGAGGACAGGGGGGCACAGATACGCAGTATTTT. It is translated as CASSGGQGGTDTQYF. The chain has TRBV7-6 and TRBJ2-3; TRBD1 aligns across 10 bases. V lost 5 bases to trimming and J lost 1 base; unmatched junction nucleotides: 3. Germline V gene sequence: CDR1 SGHVS, CDR2 FNYEAQ. This CDR3 contains 15 residues.